The clone carrying this T cell receptor beta chain was picked up a small number of times. Antigen unknown. The PCR employed 60 Vbeta primers together with 13 Jbeta primers. Profiling relied on immunoSEQ multiplex PCR, and the TCRdb table lists in-frame clones only, not all of them. The sample shows more than 95,000 clones, 70% to 85% of them seen only once. The CDR3 sequence is 15 residues long. V shed 2 bases, J shed 5 bases, and the junction held 4 bases outside the gene matches. Germline assignment: CDR1 MGHDK and CDR2 SYGVNS. The data originate from a study of cytomegalovirus exposure and HLA in healthy donors. Study-wide results and caveats: Sequencing depth roughly uniform across donors was assumed in presence/absence analyses. With later analysis, a missense DCLRE1C variant became linked to TCR beta V- and J-gene trimming. Per a prior analysis, the majority of TCR beta V segments were productive roughly 87% or roughly 30% of the time.

The source of this sequence is a man between 18 and 35 years old in good health and CMV-seronegative. V usage is TRBV25-1 and J usage is TRBJ2-1, with TRBD1 matching over 9 bases. The source material was PBMCs. The CDR3 is CASSEAGTGNNEQFF. In DNA, the CDR3 is TGTGCCAGCAGTGAAGCCGGGACAGGGAACAATGAGCAGTTCTTC.